The 5 T cell receptor beta chains below come from one sample, sequenced in a study of early T cells in non-severe SARS-CoV-2 infection. Via MiXCR, TCRdb re-called the 5' RACE reads, giving one row per CDR3 protein. The table includes some 80,000 distinct CDR3 sequences, less than 15% detected once. Material for sequencing was whole blood. The receptors derive from an adult who was a healthcare worker with PCR-confirmed SARS-CoV-2 infection or an uninfected control (not recorded which).

This clonotype was detected only a few times. The chain couples TRBV14 to TRBJ2-1; possibly TRBD2 for D (5 bases). Trimming cost V 0 bases and J 0 bases, with 15 bases left between them. This CDR3 comprises 18 residues. Germline V lookup: CDR1 SGHDN, CDR2 FVKESK. CDR3 sequence reads: CASSQDLWTLSSYNEQFF. The DNA of the CDR3 is TGTGCCAGCAGCCAAGATTTGTGGACTTTGAGCTCCTACAATGAGCAGTTCTTC.

There are many counts of this clonotype. This sequence joins TRBV10-3 and TRBJ2-7, with a weak D call TRBD1 (6 bases). The CDR3 is 13 amino acids. V lost 2 bases and J 5 bases, leaving 10 bases between the germline ends. CDR1 is ENHRY and CDR2 is SYGVKD in the germline V gene. The CDR3 is CAISEDRQDEQYF. The CDR3 region has the DNA TGTGCCATCAGTGAGGATCGACAGGACGAGCAGTACTTC.

Many counts were recorded for this clonotype. This chain connects TRBV20-1 to TRBJ1-1; D perhaps matches TRBD1 (5 bases). CDR3 size: 13 residues. The germline gives CDR1 DFQATT, CDR2 SNEGSKA (reference sequence). Trimming removed 5 bases from V and 1 base from J, with 11 bases in between. Written as DNA, the CDR3 is TGCAGTGCTGGGGGGGGTAGGAACACTGAAGCTTTCTTT. Translation gives CSAGGGRNTEAFF.

The genes are TRBV5-1 and TRBJ2-7, with 13 positions matching TRBD2. Per the germline V gene, CDR1 is SGHRS and CDR2 is YFSETQ. The CDR3 runs to 15 residues. V was pared by 5 bases and J by 6 bases, with 8 bases of the junction left unmatched. CDR3 in DNA: TGCGCCAGCAGAAACGGACTAGCGGGAGCACGCGAGCAGTACTTC. Translating it yields CASRNGLAGAREQYF.

This clonotype appeared a few times. This chain joins TRBV18 and TRBJ1-2; D perhaps matches TRBD1 (5 bases). Trimming stripped 6 bases from V and 2 bases from J, with 10 bases between. Germline V gene lookup returns CDR1 KGHSH and CDR2 LQKENI. This CDR3 spans 13 amino acids. The chain's CDR3 is CASSPGPNYGYTF. The CDR3 region has the DNA TGTGCCAGCTCCCCAGGGCCAAACTATGGCTACACCTTC.